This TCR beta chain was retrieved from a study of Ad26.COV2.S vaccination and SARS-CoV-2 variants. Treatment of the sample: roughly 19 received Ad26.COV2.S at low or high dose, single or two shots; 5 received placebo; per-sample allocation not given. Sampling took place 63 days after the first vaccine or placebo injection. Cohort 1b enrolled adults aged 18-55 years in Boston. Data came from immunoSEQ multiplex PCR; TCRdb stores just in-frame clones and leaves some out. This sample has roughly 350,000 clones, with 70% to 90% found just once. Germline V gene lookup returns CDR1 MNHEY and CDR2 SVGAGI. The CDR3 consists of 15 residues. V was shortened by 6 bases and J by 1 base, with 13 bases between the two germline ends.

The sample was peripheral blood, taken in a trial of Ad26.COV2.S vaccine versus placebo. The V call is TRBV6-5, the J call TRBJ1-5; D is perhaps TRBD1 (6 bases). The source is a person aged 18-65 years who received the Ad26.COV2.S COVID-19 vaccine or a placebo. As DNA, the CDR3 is TGTGCCAGCAGCCTTTACAGGGTCAGCAATCAGCCCCAGCATTTT. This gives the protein CASSLYRVSNQPQHF.